The next 8 T cell receptor beta chains were all read from a single sample in a study of blood T cell repertoires in COVID-19. Sequencing was performed with immunoSEQ multiplex PCR; in TCRdb, only in-frame clones are kept and a portion is missing. This sample yields about 69,000 clones, of which approximately 82% are seen a single time; roughly a tenth belongs to the top ten. The sequenced sample consisted of peripheral blood. The origin of the receptors is a woman of 80 years or more with acute or convalescent COVID-19.

This clone has just one count. J is TRBJ1-1 and V is TRBV7-9; a weak D match, TRBD1 (6 bases). Looked up from germline, CDR1 is SEHNR and CDR2 is FQNEAQ (reference sequence). This CDR3 comprises 17 residues. The V gene lost 2 bases and the J gene lost 2 bases, with 18 bases spanning the gap. CDR3 in DNA: TGTGCCAGCAGCTTAAGTCAGGGGATGTTTGCCAACACTGAAGCTTTCTTT. Its protein is CASSLSQGMFANTEAFF.

This clone was picked up a small number of times. The J gene is TRBJ1-6, the V gene TRBV7-9; D is possibly TRBD1 (6 bases). The CDR3 contains 13 residues. Germline V gene data show CDR1 as SEHNR and CDR2 as FQNEAQ (reference sequence). The ends were cut back, 5 bases at V and 8 bases at J, with 10 bases in the middle. CDR3 nucleotides: TGTGCCAGCAGCACCCACAGGGATTCACCCCTCCACTTT. Its translation is CASSTHRDSPLHF.

This chain connects TRBV5-1 to TRBJ2-2; 7 nucleotides agree with TRBD2. The junction had 4 bases not matched to a gene; V was cut back by 4 bases and J by 1 base. Germline V CDR1 and CDR2: SGHRS, YFSETQ. The CDR3 runs 15 residues. CDR3 amino acids: CASSPGGENTGELFF. Written as DNA, the CDR3 is TGCGCCAGCAGCCCTGGGGGGGAGAACACCGGGGAGCTGTTTTTT.

V and J are TRBV14 and TRBJ1-1, with 7 bases fitting TRBD1. The CDR3 extends over 13 amino acids. Germline values: CDR1 SGHDN, CDR2 FVKESK. Germline trimming cut 7 bases from V and 11 bases from J; bases unmatched to any gene: 13. DNA for the CDR3: TGTGCCAGCAACACGGACAGGTCGATAGGGGCTTTCTTT. Translating it yields CASNTDRSIGAFF.

This chain links TRBV12-5 with TRBJ1-4, with TRBD1 as a possible D gene (5 bases). The germline V gene encodes CDR1 LGHNT and CDR2 FRNRAP. Trimming shortened V by 7 bases and J by 6 bases, and 18 bases separated the two germline ends. This CDR3 is built from 15 residues. The DNA for the CDR3 is TGTGCTAGTGCCCCCTATGGGACTTCCGATGAAAAACTGTTTTTT. Amino acid sequence: CASAPYGTSDEKLFF.

The rearrangement uses TRBV10-3 and TRBJ2-5; 8 positions match TRBD1. Germline V gene lookup returns CDR1 ENHRY and CDR2 SYGVKD. The CDR3 covers 15 residues. Germline trimming cut 3 bases from V and 1 base from J; bases unmatched to any gene: 4. CDR3 in amino acids: CAISERQGAQETQYF. The CDR3 nucleotides read TGTGCCATCAGTGAAAGGCAGGGGGCCCAAGAGACCCAGTACTTC.

The chain employs TRBV5-1 and TRBJ1-4, with D possibly being TRBD1 (6 bases). The CDR3 contains 19 residues. The germline CDR1 and CDR2 sequences are SGHRS and YFSETQ. V lost 2 bases, J lost 8 bases, and 28 bases lay in between. The CDR3 reads CASSFLGLGATGWGEKLFF. DNA of the CDR3: TGCGCCAGCAGCTTCCTTGGGTTGGGCGCAACAGGGTGGGGGGAAAAACTGTTTTTT.

This clone showed up just a few times. The gene calls are TRBV14 and TRBJ2-3; TRBD2 aligns across 7 bases. There are 16 residues in the CDR3. Germline lookup yields CDR1 SGHDN and CDR2 FVKESK. V was pared by 2 bases and J by 2 bases, with 7 bases of the junction left unmatched. Here the CDR3 DNA reads TGTGCCAGCAGCCAATGGGCGGGGGTGAACACAGATACGCAGTATTTT. It specifies CASSQWAGVNTDTQYF.